The clone carrying this T cell receptor (beta chain) was counted between two and nine times. Its target is not known. This sample was included in a study of OX40 agonist ivuxolimab in advanced cancers. Background on the study: Patients received the agonistic anti-OX40 (CD134) antibody ivuxolimab. General study points: Averaging showed that CD8+ T cells had more expanded clones than CD4+ did. Clonal expansion in partial responders at 0.1-3.0 mg/kg ranked among the lowest.

Sequencing was performed with immunoSEQ multiplex PCR; in TCRdb, only in-frame clones are kept and a portion is missing. The sample has around 68,000 clones, 86% seen once; the top ten hold 0.95% to 1.5%. The sampling schedule covered blood at baseline, cycle 4 day 1, and cycle 7 day 1. Looked up from germline, CDR1 is LNHDA and CDR2 is SQIVND (reference sequence). This CDR3 contains 16 residues. V shed 5 bases and J 5 bases; nucleotides not matched to a gene: 10. The sample here was CD4+ or CD8+ T cells sorted from blood, taken in a trial of the OX40 agonist ivuxolimab. The chain couples TRBV19 to TRBJ2-5; 11 bases line up with TRBD2. The receptor was isolated from an adult with an advanced solid tumor such as melanoma, head and neck, liver or kidney cancer. The CDR3 nucleotides are TGTGCCAGTAGTCCCCGCACTAGCGGGAGTAAGGAGACCCAGTACTTC. Protein sequence: CASSPRTSGSKETQYF.